These T cell receptor beta chains were read from a single sample in a study of healthy donors' naive CD4 and CD8 T cells. In TCRdb, the reads were re-called with MiXCR into one record per CDR3 protein. The sample has approximately 180,000 distinct CDR3 sequences; over 60% are singletons. The sequenced material came from naive CD4+ and CD8+ T cells sorted from blood, pooled from several donors. The receptors were gathered from a pool of human donors in good health; the sample pools cells from several healthy donors. Both conserved end residues are part of each CDR3. D genes are given only for firm matches. For some rows the clone size is stated as once, few or many, or as a class when expanded; others skip it.

j_gene: TRBJ2-5; d_gene: TRBD2; abundance: few; v_gene: TRBV30; CDR3nt: TGTGCCTGGAGTGTACTAGCGGGGGGCATGTCCCAGTACTTC; CDR3aa: CAWSVLAGGMSQYF
j_gene: TRBJ2-3; d_gene: NA; abundance: NA; v_gene: TRBV18; CDR3nt: TGTGCCAGCTCACCCCCACGAGATACGCAGTATTTT; CDR3aa: CASSPPRDTQYF
j_gene: TRBJ2-7; d_gene: TRBD1; abundance: NA; v_gene: TRBV5-1; CDR3nt: TGCGCCAGCAGCCCAGGGACAGGGGAGACCTACGAGCAGTACTTC; CDR3aa: CASSPGTGETYEQYF
j_gene: TRBJ1-1; d_gene: NA; abundance: NA; v_gene: TRBV18; CDR3nt: TGTGCCAGCTCACCCCTTATAGACAGTAGTAACACTGAAGCTTTCTTT; CDR3aa: CASSPLIDSSNTEAFF
j_gene: TRBJ2-7; d_gene: TRBD1; abundance: NA; v_gene: TRBV5-1; CDR3nt: TGCGCCAGCAGCTCCCCGGGACAGGCCGACTACGAGCAGTACTTC; CDR3aa: CASSSPGQADYEQYF
j_gene: TRBJ2-1; d_gene: NA; abundance: NA; v_gene: TRBV11-2; CDR3nt: TGTGCCAGCAGCTTAGCGGGTTCCTACAATGAGCAGTTCTTC; CDR3aa: CASSLAGSYNEQFF
j_gene: TRBJ1-1; d_gene: NA; abundance: NA; v_gene: TRBV27; CDR3nt: TGTGCCAGCAGCGGGACGAGAGCTTTCTTT; CDR3aa: CASSGTRAFF
j_gene: TRBJ2-7; d_gene: NA; abundance: NA; v_gene: TRBV29-1; CDR3nt: TGCAGCGTTGAAGTGCGAGACTACGAGCAGTACTTC; CDR3aa: CSVEVRDYEQYF
j_gene: TRBJ2-1; d_gene: TRBD1; abundance: NA; v_gene: TRBV6-2/TRBV6-3; CDR3nt: TGTGCCAGCAGCCCGGACAGGCCATACTCCTACAATGAGCAGTTCTTC; CDR3aa: CASSPDRPYSYNEQFF
j_gene: TRBJ1-2; d_gene: TRBD1; abundance: NA; v_gene: TRBV5-4; CDR3nt: TGTGCCAGCAGCTTTAGACGGGACAGGGCCGATGGCTACACCTTC; CDR3aa: CASSFRRDRADGYTF
j_gene: TRBJ2-7; d_gene: NA; abundance: NA; v_gene: TRBV18; CDR3nt: TGTGCCAGCTCACGCGGGGCAGCCTACGAGCAGTACTTC; CDR3aa: CASSRGAAYEQYF
j_gene: TRBJ2-3; d_gene: TRBD1; abundance: NA; v_gene: TRBV6-5; CDR3nt: TGTGCCAGCAGTCCCTGGGGGACAGGGGATCGCGGAGATACGCAGTATTTT; CDR3aa: CASSPWGTGDRGDTQYF
j_gene: TRBJ2-5; d_gene: TRBD2; abundance: NA; v_gene: TRBV29-1; CDR3nt: TGCAGCGTTGGCGGGAGGGCGAGTGAGACCCAGTACTTC; CDR3aa: CSVGGRASETQYF
j_gene: TRBJ1-2; d_gene: NA; abundance: NA; v_gene: TRBV30; CDR3nt: TGTGCCTGGGACATAAGAGGCTATGGCTACACCTTC; CDR3aa: CAWDIRGYGYTF
j_gene: TRBJ1-5; d_gene: NA; abundance: NA; v_gene: TRBV19; CDR3nt: TGTGCTAGTAGTCATGACAGAGATAGCAATCAGCCCCAGCATTTT; CDR3aa: CASSHDRDSNQPQHF
j_gene: TRBJ2-3; d_gene: NA; abundance: NA; v_gene: TRBV12-3/TRBV12-4; CDR3nt: TGTGCCAGCAGTTTCCAGAGGAATACGCAGTATTTT; CDR3aa: CASSFQRNTQYF
j_gene: TRBJ1-2; d_gene: NA; abundance: few; v_gene: TRBV6-5; CDR3nt: TGTGCCAGCAGTTACATAGGGGAGTCGGAAGGCTACACCTTC; CDR3aa: CASSYIGESEGYTF
j_gene: TRBJ2-2; d_gene: NA; abundance: NA; v_gene: TRBV19; CDR3nt: TGTGCCAGTAGTTCGGTTGGCGCCGAGGGCCGGGAGCTGTTTTTT; CDR3aa: CASSSVGAEGRELFF
j_gene: TRBJ2-1; d_gene: NA; abundance: NA; v_gene: TRBV19; CDR3nt: TGTGCCAGTAGTATCCAGGACAGCCCCTACAATGAGCAGTTCTTC; CDR3aa: CASSIQDSPYNEQFF
j_gene: TRBJ1-3; d_gene: NA; abundance: few; v_gene: TRBV30; CDR3nt: TGTGCCTGGAGTGTACCTGGAAACACCATATATTTT; CDR3aa: CAWSVPGNTIYF